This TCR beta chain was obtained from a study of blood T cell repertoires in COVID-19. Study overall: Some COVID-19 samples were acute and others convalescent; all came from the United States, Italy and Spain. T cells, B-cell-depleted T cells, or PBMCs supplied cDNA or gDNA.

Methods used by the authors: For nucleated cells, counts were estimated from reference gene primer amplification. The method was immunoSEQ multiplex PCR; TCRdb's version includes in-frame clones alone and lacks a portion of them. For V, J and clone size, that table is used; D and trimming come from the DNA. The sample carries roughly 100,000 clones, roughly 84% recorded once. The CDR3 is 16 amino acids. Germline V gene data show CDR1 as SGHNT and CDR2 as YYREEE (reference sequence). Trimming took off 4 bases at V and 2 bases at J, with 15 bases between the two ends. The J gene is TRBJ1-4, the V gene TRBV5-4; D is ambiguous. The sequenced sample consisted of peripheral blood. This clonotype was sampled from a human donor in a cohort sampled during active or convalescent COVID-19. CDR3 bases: TGTGCCAGCAGCCAACAACCCGAGGTGACTAATGAAAAACTGTTTTTT. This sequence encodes CASSQQPEVTNEKLFF.